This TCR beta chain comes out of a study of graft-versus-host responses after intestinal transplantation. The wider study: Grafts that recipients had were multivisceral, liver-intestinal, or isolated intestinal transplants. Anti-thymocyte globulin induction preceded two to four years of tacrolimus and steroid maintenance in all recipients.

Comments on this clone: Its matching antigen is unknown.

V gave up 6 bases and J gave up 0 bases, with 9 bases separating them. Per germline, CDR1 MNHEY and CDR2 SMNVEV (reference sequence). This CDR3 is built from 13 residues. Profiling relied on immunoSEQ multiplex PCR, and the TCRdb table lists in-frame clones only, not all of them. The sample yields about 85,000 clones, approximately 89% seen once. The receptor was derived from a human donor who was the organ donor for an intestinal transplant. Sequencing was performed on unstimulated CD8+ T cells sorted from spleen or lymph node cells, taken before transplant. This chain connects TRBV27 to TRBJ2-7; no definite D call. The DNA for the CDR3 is TGTGCCAGCAGCTATCGGGCCTCCTACGAGCAGTACTTC. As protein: CASSYRASYEQYF.